This TCR beta chain emerged from a study of shared clonotypes between healthy human individuals. Per the original methods: Junction-only sequences produced by ImmunoSEQ had no quality scores, so filtering differed. Only in-frame clones appear in the TCRdb table, and some are missing; sequencing was by immunoSEQ multiplex PCR. The V and J calls and clone size are taken from that table; D and trimming were inferred from the DNA. The sample includes 2 million to 2.5 million clones, approximately 93% of them seen just once. Study outcomes and limitations: Generation probabilities of non-shared clonotypes were lower (relative to those shared by all four donors).

Germline CDR1 MNHEY, CDR2 SMNVEV (reference sequence). Trimming at V came to 2 bases and at J to 9 bases, leaving 6 bases not matched to a gene. The CDR3 runs 15 residues. As for this clone: Its antigen is unidentified.

Input material: naive CD4+ T cells from PBMCs. Subset noted: CD45RA+ positively selected. This chain links TRBV27 with TRBJ2-1, with 11 positions matching TRBD2. The receptor's source is a man younger than 35 in good health. Some clones in this sample may be carry-over from other donors' samples. In DNA, the CDR3 is TGTGCCAGCAGTTTAACTAGCGGGAGTTTTTCTGAGCAGTTCTTC. This encodes CASSLTSGSFSEQFF.